These 21 T cell receptor beta chains originate from one sample sequenced in a study of blood T cell repertoires in COVID-19. Clones were sequenced by immunoSEQ multiplex PCR, and TCRdb holds only the in-frame ones, with some missing. The table lists more than 300,000 clones, more than 85% of them singletons, with less than 20% in the top ten. The sequenced sample was PBMCs or T cells enriched from blood (not recorded which). The receptors were sampled from a woman aged 25 to 39 who had recovered from COVID-19.

The chain recombines TRBV27 with TRBJ2-5; 7 bases match TRBD1. This CDR3 comprises 14 residues. CDR1 is MNHEY, CDR2 SMNVEV, per germline (reference sequence). V gave up 8 bases and J gave up 0 bases; unmatched junction bases: 6. The CDR3 loop is CASSIDRDQETQYF. CDR3 nucleotide sequence: TGTGCCAGCTCTATCGACAGGGACCAAGAGACCCAGTACTTC.

This clone appeared once. This rearrangement joins TRBV18 to TRBJ2-1, with D possibly TRBD1 on 6 matching bases. CDR1 KGHSH and CDR2 LQKENI come from the germline V gene. The V end was cut by 4 bases, the J end by 5 bases, with 12 bases between. This CDR3 comprises 14 residues. This CDR3 reads CASSQGTSHNEQFF. For the CDR3, the DNA is TGTGCCAGCTCACAGGGGACATCCCACAATGAGCAGTTCTTC.

V usage is TRBV28 and J usage is TRBJ2-5; D is undetermined. This CDR3 has 14 amino acids. Germline lookup yields CDR1 MDHEN and CDR2 SYDVKM. V lost 6 bases, J lost 5 bases, and 16 bases lay in between. This chain's CDR3 is CASRTWASPETQYF. The CDR3 DNA reads TGTGCCAGCAGGACCTGGGCTTCTCCCGAGACCCAGTACTTC.

This chain joins TRBV4-3 and TRBJ1-2; 10 bases align to TRBD1. V lost 0 bases and J lost 4; bases outside the gene matches: 5. CDR1 is LGHNA, CDR2 YSLEER, per germline. The CDR3 is made up of 16 amino acids. CDR3 DNA sequence: TGCGCCAGCAGCCAAGATCCAGGACAGGGGGTCTATGGCTACACCTTC. Translated, it gives CASSQDPGQGVYGYTF.

This clone was seen only a few times. The chain is built from TRBV10-2 and TRBJ2-6; D perhaps matches TRBD2 (5 bases). V was pared by 8 bases and J by 0 bases, with 8 bases between. CDR1 is WSHSY, CDR2 SAAADI, per germline. The CDR3 has 14 amino acids. For the CDR3, the DNA is TGCGCCAGCGGAGGAGTCTCTGGGGCCAACGTCCTGACTTTC. Residues: CASGGVSGANVLTF.

On this clone itself: One end of the junction fails to match germline, which may point to a read error. The rearrangement uses TRBV7-3 and TRBJ1-3; 7 bases match TRBD1. Germline CDR1 and CDR2: SGHTA and FQGTGA. This CDR3 contains 15 residues. The CDR3 DNA is TGTGCCTGCAGCCGCGGGACAGTCTCTGGAAACACCATATATTTT. It encodes CACSRGTVSGNTIYF.

The genes are TRBV7-9 and TRBJ2-7, with 9 nucleotides matching TRBD1. The CDR3 loop spans 16 amino acids. The germline V gene has CDR1 SEHNR and CDR2 FQNEAQ (reference sequence). V lost 5 bases to trimming and J lost 2 bases; unmatched junction nucleotides: 10. The CDR3 coding sequence is TGTGCCAGCAGCCCGTCGGGACAGGGAGGCCCCTACGAGCAGTACTTC. Protein: CASSPSGQGGPYEQYF.

The chain employs TRBV4-3 and TRBJ2-3; D call uncertain. The CDR3 covers 15 residues. V was shortened by 5 bases and J by 0 bases, with 12 bases between the two germline ends. Germline V gene sequence: CDR1 LGHNA, CDR2 YSLEER. CDR3 protein: CASSYRQESTDTQYF. The CDR3 nucleotides read TGCGCCAGCAGCTATAGACAAGAGAGCACAGATACGCAGTATTTT.

On this clone: A read error may produce the germline difference seen at one junction end. In the same sample, other DNA sequences code for this CDR3. V usage is TRBV5-1 and J usage is TRBJ2-6; a possible D gene is TRBD2 (6 bases). The CDR3 spans 17 residues. Germline V gene sequence: CDR1 SGHRS, CDR2 YFSETQ. The CDR3: CASSLALAGFGANVLTF. Written as DNA, the CDR3 is TGCGCCAGTAGCTTGGCCCTGGCGGGGTTCGGGGCCAACGTCCTGACTTTC.

The CDR3 DNA reads as TGTGCCAGCAGCCGGGCTTCTGAGCAGTTCTTC. Protein: CASSRASEQFF. V gene TRBV3-1 (or the pseudogene TRBV3-2) combines with J gene TRBJ2-1, with D unresolved. Trimming shortened V by 4 bases and J by 9 bases, and 7 bases separated the two germline ends. The CDR3 length is 11 residues. Germline CDR1 LGHDT, CDR2 YNNKEL (reference sequence).

The J gene is TRBJ1-2, the V gene TRBV4-3; D is perhaps TRBD1 (5 bases). The V and J ends lost 1 base and 4 bases respectively, with 10 bases between them. The germline V gene has CDR1 LGHNA and CDR2 YSLEER. The CDR3 extends over 14 amino acids. The CDR3 here is CASSQGRGGYGYTF. The CDR3 DNA sequence: TGCGCCAGCAGCCAAGGGCGGGGGGGCTATGGCTACACCTTC.

This sequence joins TRBV11-2 and TRBJ2-1, with D possibly being TRBD2 (6 bases). The CDR3 has 15 residues. Looked up from germline, CDR1 is SGHAT and CDR2 is FQNNGV. V was shortened by 6 bases and J by 5 bases, with 17 bases between the two germline ends. CDR3 residues: CASRAPGLPNNEQFF. The CDR3 DNA is TGTGCCAGCAGAGCCCCGGGACTCCCCAACAATGAGCAGTTCTTC.

This clone was seen only once. The V call is TRBV9, the J call TRBJ2-2; D might be TRBD1 (5 bases). Germline CDR1 is SGDLS and CDR2 is YYNGEE. The V gene lost 2 bases and the J gene lost 0 bases, with 8 bases spanning the gap. The length of the CDR3 is 15 residues. As DNA, the CDR3 is TGTGCCAGCAGCGTTCAGGGATCGAACACCGGGGAGCTGTTTTTT. It is translated as CASSVQGSNTGELFF.

The chain has TRBV7-6 and TRBJ2-3, with 8 bases identical to TRBD2. V lost 4 bases to trimming and J lost 2 bases; unmatched junction nucleotides: 8. This CDR3 has 16 amino acids. CDR1 is SGHVS, CDR2 FNYEAQ, per germline. Here the CDR3 reads CASSSRFSGNTDTQYF. The CDR3 DNA reads as TGTGCCAGCAGCTCCAGGTTTAGCGGGAACACAGATACGCAGTATTTT.

The rearrangement joins TRBV2 to TRBJ1-6, with 10 bases identical to TRBD1. This CDR3 has 15 amino acids. Germline V gene lookup returns CDR1 SNHLY and CDR2 FYNNEI. V shed 6 bases and J 6 bases; nucleotides not matched to a gene: 5. The CDR3 loop is CASRDRGNFNSPLHF. CDR3 bases: TGTGCCAGCAGGGACAGGGGGAATTTTAATTCACCCCTCCACTTT.

The chain recombines TRBV11-3 with TRBJ2-2; D is undetermined. The CDR3 sequence is 13 residues long. The V end lost 2 bases, the J end lost 2 bases, and 3 bases lay between the germline ends. From germline, CDR1 is SGHNT and CDR2 YENEEA. CDR3 region: CASSLSNTGELFF. The CDR3 DNA sequence: TGTGCCAGCAGCTTAAGCAACACCGGGGAGCTGTTTTTT.

The rearrangement joins TRBV27 to TRBJ2-7, with D possibly being TRBD2 (6 bases). V lost 7 bases and J 0 bases, leaving 22 bases between the germline ends. Germline CDR1 is MNHEY and CDR2 is SMNVEV (reference sequence). The CDR3 extends over 17 amino acids. The CDR3 sequence: CASMGRRGLFLSYEQYF. CDR3 sequence (DNA): TGTGCCAGCATGGGACGGAGGGGCCTGTTTCTCTCCTACGAGCAGTACTTC.

This clone showed up just once. V gene TRBV3-1 (or the pseudogene TRBV3-2) combines with J gene TRBJ1-3, with D hard to call. CDR1 is LGHDT, CDR2 YNNKEL, per germline (reference sequence). Trimming took off 5 bases at V and 0 bases at J, with 14 bases between the two ends. This CDR3 is 16 amino acids long. CDR3 residues: CASSAGASFSGNTIYF. The CDR3 DNA follows: TGTGCCAGCAGCGCGGGCGCCTCTTTCTCTGGAAACACCATATATTTT.

This chain joins TRBV7-6 and TRBJ1-2, with 8 bases identical to TRBD1. This CDR3 contains 15 residues. V gave up 2 bases and J gave up 2 bases; unmatched junction bases: 4. From germline, CDR1 is SGHVS and CDR2 FNYEAQ. This CDR3 is CASSLRTGTNYGYTF. DNA for the CDR3: TGTGCCAGCAGCTTACGGACAGGGACCAACTATGGCTACACCTTC.

V is TRBV18 and J is TRBJ2-7; 7 bases are a match to TRBD1. J lost 2 bases, V lost 6 bases, and 7 bases had no gene match. The CDR3 contains 14 residues. CDR1 is KGHSH, CDR2 LQKENI, per germline. The DNA for the CDR3 is TGTGCCAGCTCGCTATCTACAGGGGCCTACGAGCAGTACTTC. Its translation: CASSLSTGAYEQYF. Variable domain in full (rest from reference TRBV18 and TRBJ2-7): NAGVMQNPRHLVRRRGQEARLRCSPMKGHSHVYWYRQLPEEGLKFMVYLQKENIIDESGMPKERFSAEFPKEGPSILRIQQVVRGDSAAYFCASSLSTGAYEQYFGPGTRLTVT.

The V and J genes are TRBV28 and TRBJ2-2; D might be TRBD2 (6 bases). Per the germline V gene, CDR1 is MDHEN and CDR2 is SYDVKM. The V and J ends lost 7 bases and 9 bases respectively, with 18 bases between them. The CDR3 is made up of 14 amino acids. CDR3 sequence reads: CASKGGGEKRELFF. CDR3 DNA sequence: TGTGCCAGCAAGGGTGGAGGGGAAAAGCGGGAGCTGTTTTTT.